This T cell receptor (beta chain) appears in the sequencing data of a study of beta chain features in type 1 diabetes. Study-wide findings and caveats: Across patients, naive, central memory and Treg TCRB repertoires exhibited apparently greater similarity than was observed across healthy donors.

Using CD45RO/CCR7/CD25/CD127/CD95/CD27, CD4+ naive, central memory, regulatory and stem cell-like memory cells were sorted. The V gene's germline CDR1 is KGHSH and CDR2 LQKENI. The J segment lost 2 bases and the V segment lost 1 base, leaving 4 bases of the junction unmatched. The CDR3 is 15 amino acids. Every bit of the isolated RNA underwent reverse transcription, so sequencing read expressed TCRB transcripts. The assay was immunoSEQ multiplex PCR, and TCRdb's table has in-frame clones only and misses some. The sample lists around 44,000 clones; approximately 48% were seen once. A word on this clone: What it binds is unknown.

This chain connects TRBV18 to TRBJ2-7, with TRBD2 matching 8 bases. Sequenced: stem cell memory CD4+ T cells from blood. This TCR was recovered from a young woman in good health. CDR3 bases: TGTGCCAGCTCACCACGAGCGGGAGCAACCTACGAGCAGTACTTC. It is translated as CASSPRAGATYEQYF.